This T cell receptor (beta chain) is from a study of blood T cell repertoires in COVID-19. Background on the study: Some COVID-19 samples were acute and others convalescent; all came from the United States, Italy and Spain. PBMCs, B-cell-depleted T cells, or T cells provided the cDNA or gDNA that made up the material.

In the original analysis: Researchers report that nucleated cell counts were estimated from reference gene primer amplification. The assay was immunoSEQ multiplex PCR, and TCRdb's table has in-frame clones only and misses some. D and trimming were read from the DNA, whereas the V and J calls and clone size are those reported in that table. This repertoire shows around 200,000 clones, around nine tenths found once; its top ten account for 5.5% to 7.5%. Germline CDR1 and CDR2: LGHDT and YNNKEL (reference sequence). The CDR3 is made up of 18 amino acids. Trimming removed 0 bases from V and 2 bases from J; junction bases left unmatched: 7.

The chain joins TRBV3-1 (or the pseudogene TRBV3-2) to TRBJ1-4; 9 bases line up with TRBD1. The TCR sequence derives from a man aged 35-49 years with acute or convalescent COVID-19. Sequenced: peripheral blood. Written as DNA, the CDR3 is TGTGCCAGCAGCCAAGATCCGGGACAGGGTTTGACTAATGAAAAACTGTTTTTT. This translates into CASSQDPGQGLTNEKLFF.